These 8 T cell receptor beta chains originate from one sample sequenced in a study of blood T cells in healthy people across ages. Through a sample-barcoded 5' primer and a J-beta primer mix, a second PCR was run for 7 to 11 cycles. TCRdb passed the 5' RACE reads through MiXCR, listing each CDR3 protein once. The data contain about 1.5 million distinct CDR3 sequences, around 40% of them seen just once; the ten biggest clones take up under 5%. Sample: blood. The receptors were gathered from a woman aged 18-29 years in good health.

The CDR3 region is CASSPRGQGESYNEQFF. CDR3 in DNA: TGTGCCAGCAGCCCCCGAGGACAGGGGGAATCATACAATGAGCAGTTCTTC. The V gene is TRBV7-8, the J gene TRBJ2-1; TRBD1 aligns across 10 bases. The V gene end was trimmed by 5 bases and the J gene end by 4 bases; junction bases not matched to a gene: 11. Germline V lookup: CDR1 SGHVS, CDR2 FQNEAQ. The CDR3 consists of 17 residues.

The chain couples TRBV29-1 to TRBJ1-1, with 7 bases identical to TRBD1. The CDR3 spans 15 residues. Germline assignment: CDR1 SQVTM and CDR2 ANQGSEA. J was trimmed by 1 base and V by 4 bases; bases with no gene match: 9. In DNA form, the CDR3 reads TGCAGCGTTGGTGAGACAGGGTTTTGGAACACTGAAGCTTTCTTT. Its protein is CSVGETGFWNTEAFF. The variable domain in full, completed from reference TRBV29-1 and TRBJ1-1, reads SAVISQKPSRDICQRGTSLTIQCQVDSQVTMMFWYRQQPGQSLTLIATANQGSEATYESGFVIDKFPISRPNLTFSTLTVSNMSPEDSSIYLCSVGETGFWNTEAFFGQGTRLTVV.

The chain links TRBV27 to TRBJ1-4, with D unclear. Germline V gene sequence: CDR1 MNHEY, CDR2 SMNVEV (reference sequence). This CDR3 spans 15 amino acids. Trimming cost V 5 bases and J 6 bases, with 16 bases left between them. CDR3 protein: CASSPSGWGDEKLFF. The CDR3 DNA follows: TGTGCCAGCAGTCCCTCGGGATGGGGAGATGAAAAACTGTTTTTT.

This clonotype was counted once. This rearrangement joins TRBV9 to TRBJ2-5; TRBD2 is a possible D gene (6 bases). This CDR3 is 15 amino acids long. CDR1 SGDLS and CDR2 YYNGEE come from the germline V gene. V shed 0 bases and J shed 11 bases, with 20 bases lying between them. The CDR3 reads CASSVGRGGWNEQYF. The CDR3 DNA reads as TGTGCCAGCAGCGTAGGGAGGGGCGGTTGGAATGAGCAGTACTTC.

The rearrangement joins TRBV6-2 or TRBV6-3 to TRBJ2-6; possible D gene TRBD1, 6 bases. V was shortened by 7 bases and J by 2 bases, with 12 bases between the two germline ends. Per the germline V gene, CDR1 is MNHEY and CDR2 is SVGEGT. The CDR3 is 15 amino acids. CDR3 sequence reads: CASIPTGTGANVLTF. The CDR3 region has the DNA TGTGCCAGCATTCCGACAGGAACTGGGGCCAACGTCCTGACTTTC.

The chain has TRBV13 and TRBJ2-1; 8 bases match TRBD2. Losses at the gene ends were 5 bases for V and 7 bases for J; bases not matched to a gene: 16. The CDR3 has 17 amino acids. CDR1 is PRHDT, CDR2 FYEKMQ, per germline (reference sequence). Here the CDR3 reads CASSPAGLESVANEQFF. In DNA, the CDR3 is TGTGCCAGCAGCCCCGCGGGACTAGAGAGTGTAGCGAATGAGCAGTTCTTC. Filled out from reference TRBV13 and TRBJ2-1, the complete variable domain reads AAGVIQSPRHLIKEKRETATLKCYPIPRHDTVYWYQQGPGQDPQFLISFYEKMQSDKGSIPDRFSAQQFSDYHSELNMSSLELGDSALYFCASSPAGLESVANEQFFGPGTRLTVL.

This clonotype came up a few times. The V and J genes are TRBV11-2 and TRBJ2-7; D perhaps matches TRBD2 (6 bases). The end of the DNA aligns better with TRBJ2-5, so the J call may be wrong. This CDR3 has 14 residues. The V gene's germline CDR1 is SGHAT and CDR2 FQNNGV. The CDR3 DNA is TGTGCCAGCAGACTCGGGGGACGGAGGGAGACCCAGTACTTC. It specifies CASRLGGRRETQYF.

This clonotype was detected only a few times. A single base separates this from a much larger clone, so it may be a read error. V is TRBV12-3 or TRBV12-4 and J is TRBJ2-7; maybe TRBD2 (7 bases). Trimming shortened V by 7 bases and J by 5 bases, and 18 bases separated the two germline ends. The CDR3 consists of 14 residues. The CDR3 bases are TGTGCCAGCACCAATACGGGGGGCCGGGACGAGCAGTACTTC. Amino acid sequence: CASTNTGGRDEQYF.